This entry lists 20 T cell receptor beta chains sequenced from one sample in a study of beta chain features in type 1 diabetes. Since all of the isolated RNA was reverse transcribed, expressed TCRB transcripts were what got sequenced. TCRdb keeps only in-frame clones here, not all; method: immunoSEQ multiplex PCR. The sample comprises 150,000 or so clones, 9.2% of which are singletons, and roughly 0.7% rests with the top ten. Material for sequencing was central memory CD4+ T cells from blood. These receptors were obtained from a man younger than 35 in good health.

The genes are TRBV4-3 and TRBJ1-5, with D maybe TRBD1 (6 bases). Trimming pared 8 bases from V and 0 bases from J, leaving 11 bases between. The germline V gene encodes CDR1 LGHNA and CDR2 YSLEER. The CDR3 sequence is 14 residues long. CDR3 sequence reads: CASSQGNSNQPQHF. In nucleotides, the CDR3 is TGCGCCAGCTCACAGGGAAATAGCAATCAGCCCCAGCATTTT.

This CDR3 reads CASSPWGGETQYF. CDR3 sequence (DNA): TGTGCCAGCTCACCTTGGGGGGGAGAGACCCAGTACTTC. The V and J genes are TRBV18 and TRBJ2-5; 7 bases match TRBD2. Germline assignment: CDR1 KGHSH and CDR2 LQKENI. V dropped 3 bases and J dropped 4; count of bases not matched to a gene: 2. There are 13 residues in the CDR3.

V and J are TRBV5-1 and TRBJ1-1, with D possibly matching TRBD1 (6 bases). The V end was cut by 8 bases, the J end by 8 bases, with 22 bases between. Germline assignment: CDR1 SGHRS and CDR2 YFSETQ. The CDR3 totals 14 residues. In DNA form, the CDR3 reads TGCGCCAGTAGACCGGGCGTACAGGGAAGAGAAGCTTTCTTT. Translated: CASRPGVQGREAFF.

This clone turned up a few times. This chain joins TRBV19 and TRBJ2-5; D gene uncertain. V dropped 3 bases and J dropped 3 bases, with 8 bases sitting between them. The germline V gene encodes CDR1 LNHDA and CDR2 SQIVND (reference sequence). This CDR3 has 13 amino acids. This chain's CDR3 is CASSINSEETQYF. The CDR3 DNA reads TGTGCCAGTAGTATTAACAGTGAAGAGACCCAGTACTTC.

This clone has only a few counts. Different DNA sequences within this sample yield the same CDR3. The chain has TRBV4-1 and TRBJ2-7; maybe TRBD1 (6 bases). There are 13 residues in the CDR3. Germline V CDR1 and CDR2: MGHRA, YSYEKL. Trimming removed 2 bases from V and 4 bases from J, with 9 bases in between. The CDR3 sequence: CASSQPGAYEQYF. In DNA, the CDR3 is TGCGCCAGCAGCCAACCAGGGGCTTACGAGCAGTACTTC.

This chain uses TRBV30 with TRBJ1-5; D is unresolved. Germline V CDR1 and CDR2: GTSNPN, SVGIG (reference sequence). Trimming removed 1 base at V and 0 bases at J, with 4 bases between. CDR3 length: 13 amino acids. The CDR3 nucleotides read TGTGCCTGGAGTGCCCGTAGCAATCAGCCCCAGCATTTT. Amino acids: CAWSARSNQPQHF.

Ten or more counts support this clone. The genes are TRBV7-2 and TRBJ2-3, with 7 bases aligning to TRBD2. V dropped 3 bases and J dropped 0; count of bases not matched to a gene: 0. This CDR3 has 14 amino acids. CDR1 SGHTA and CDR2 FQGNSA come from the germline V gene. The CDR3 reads CASSFGGSTDTQYF. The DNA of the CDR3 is TGTGCCAGCAGCTTCGGGGGGAGCACAGATACGCAGTATTTT.

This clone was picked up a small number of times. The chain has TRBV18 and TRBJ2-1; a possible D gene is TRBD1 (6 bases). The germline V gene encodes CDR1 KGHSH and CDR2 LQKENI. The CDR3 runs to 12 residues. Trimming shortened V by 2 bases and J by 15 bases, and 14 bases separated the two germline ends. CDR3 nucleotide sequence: TGTGCCAGCTCACCAGGGGACAATTGGTTGTTCTTC. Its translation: CASSPGDNWLFF.

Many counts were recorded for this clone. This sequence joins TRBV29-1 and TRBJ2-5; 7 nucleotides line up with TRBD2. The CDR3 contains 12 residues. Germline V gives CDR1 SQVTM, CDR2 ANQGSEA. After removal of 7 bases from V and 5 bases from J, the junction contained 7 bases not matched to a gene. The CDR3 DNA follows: TGCAGCGCCATCGGGACTACGGAGACCCAGTACTTC. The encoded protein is CSAIGTTETQYF.

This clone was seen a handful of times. The CDR3 spells CASSQNRVGQTEAFF. In nucleotides, the CDR3 is TGTGCCAGCAGCCAGAACAGGGTGGGACAGACTGAAGCTTTCTTT. V gene TRBV7-2 combines with J gene TRBJ1-1; 7 nucleotides match TRBD1. Germline CDR1 SGHTA, CDR2 FQGNSA. The ends lost 5 bases at V and 5 bases at J; junction bases unmatched: 11. This CDR3 is built from 15 residues. The full variable domain, completed using reference TRBV7-2 and TRBJ1-1, is GAGVSQSPSNKVTEKGKDVELRCDPISGHTALYWYRQSLGQGLEFLIYFQGNSAPDKSGLPSDRFSAERTGGSVSTLTIQRTQQEDSAVYLCASSQNRVGQTEAFFGQGTRLTVV.

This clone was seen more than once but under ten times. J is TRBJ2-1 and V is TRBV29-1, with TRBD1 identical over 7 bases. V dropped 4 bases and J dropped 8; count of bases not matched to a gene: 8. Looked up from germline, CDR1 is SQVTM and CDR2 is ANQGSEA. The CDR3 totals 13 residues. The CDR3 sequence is CSVARDREDEQFF. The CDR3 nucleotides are TGCAGCGTTGCCCGTGACAGGGAAGATGAGCAGTTCTTC.

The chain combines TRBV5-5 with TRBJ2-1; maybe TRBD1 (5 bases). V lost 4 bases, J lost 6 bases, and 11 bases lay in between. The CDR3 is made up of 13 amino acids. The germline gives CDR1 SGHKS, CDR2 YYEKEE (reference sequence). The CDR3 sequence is CASSLNRGNEQFF. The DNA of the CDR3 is TGTGCCAGCAGCCTCAATAGGGGCAATGAGCAGTTCTTC.

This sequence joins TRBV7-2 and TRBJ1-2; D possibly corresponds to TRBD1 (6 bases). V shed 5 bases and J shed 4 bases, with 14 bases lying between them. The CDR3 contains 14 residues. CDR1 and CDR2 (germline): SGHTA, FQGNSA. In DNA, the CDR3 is TGTGCCAGCAGCGGGGGGAGGGGGGTCTATGGCTACACCTTC. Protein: CASSGGRGVYGYTF.

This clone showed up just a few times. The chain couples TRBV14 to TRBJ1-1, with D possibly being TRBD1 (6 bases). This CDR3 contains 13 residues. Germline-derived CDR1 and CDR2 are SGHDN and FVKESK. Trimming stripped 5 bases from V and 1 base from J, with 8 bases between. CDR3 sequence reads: CASSSQGNTEAFF. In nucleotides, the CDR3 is TGTGCCAGCAGCTCACAGGGGAACACTGAAGCTTTCTTT. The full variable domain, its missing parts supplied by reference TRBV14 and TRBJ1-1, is EAGVTQFPSHSVIEKGQTVTLRCDPISGHDNLYWYRRVMGKEIKFLLHFVKESKQDESGMPNNRFLAERTGGTYSTLKVQPAELEDSGVYFCASSSQGNTEAFFGQGTRLTVV.

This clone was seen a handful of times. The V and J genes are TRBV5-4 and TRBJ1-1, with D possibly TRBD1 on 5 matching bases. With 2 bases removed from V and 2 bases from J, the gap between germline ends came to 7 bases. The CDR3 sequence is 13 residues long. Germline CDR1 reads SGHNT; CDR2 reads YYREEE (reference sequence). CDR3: CASSFDRNTEAFF. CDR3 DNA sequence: TGTGCCAGCAGCTTCGACAGAAACACTGAAGCTTTCTTT.

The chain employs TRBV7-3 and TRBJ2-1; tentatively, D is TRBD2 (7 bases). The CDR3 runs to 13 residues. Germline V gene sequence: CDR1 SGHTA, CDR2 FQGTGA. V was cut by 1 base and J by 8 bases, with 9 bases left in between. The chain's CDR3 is CASSLRGGDEQFF. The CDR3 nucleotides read TGTGCCAGCAGCTTAAGAGGGGGGGATGAGCAGTTCTTC.

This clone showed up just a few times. The CDR3 here is CASSPGSRRDIQYF. As DNA, the CDR3 is TGTGCCAGCAGCCCAGGGTCCCGACGGGACATTCAGTACTTC. The V and J genes are TRBV4-2 and TRBJ2-4, with a weak D call TRBD1 (5 bases). V lost 4 bases, J lost 8 bases, and 15 bases lay in between. CDR1 is LGHNA and CDR2 is YNFKEQ in the germline V gene. The CDR3 length is 14 residues.

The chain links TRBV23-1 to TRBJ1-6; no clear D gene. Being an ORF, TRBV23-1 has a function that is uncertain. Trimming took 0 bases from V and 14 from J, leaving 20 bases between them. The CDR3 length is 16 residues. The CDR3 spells CASSQSSRPTKFTLHF. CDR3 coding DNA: TGCGCCAGCAGTCAATCCTCGCGGCCCACTAAGTTCACCCTCCACTTT.

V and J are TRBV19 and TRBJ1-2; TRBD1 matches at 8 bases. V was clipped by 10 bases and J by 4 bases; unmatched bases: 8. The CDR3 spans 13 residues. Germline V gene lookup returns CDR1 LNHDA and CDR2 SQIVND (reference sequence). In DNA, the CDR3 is TGTGCCACTATCCGGACAGGGACCTATGGCTACACCTTC. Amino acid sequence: CATIRTGTYGYTF.

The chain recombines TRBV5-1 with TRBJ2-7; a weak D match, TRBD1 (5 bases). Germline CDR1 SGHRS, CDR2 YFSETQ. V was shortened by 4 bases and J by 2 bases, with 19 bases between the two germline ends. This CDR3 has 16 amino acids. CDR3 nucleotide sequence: TGCGCCAGCAGCCCCTCTTCCCCCGGACAAGCCTACGAGCAGTACTTC. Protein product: CASSPSSPGQAYEQYF.